The clone carrying this T cell receptor beta chain appeared once. CDR1 is SGDLS and CDR2 is YYNGEE in the germline V gene. V dropped 0 bases and J dropped 0 bases, with 6 bases sitting between them. The CDR3 length is 14 residues. Measured with immunoSEQ multiplex PCR; TCRdb has only the in-frame clones, and not every one. Here the sample spans fewer than 400,000 clones, 90% being singletons. These data belong to a study of blood T cell repertoires in COVID-19. Sample: PBMCs or T cells enriched from blood (not recorded which). This clonotype was obtained from a woman under 40 who had been exposed to COVID-19. The chain carries TRBV9 and TRBJ1-1; D remains unclear. CDR3 amino acids: CASSVEHMNTEAFF. The CDR3 DNA reads as TGTGCCAGCAGCGTAGAACATATGAACACTGAAGCTTTCTTT.